This TCR beta chain was captured in a study of blood T cell repertoires in COVID-19. This clone was picked up one time. Trimming stripped 6 bases from V and 1 base from J, with 18 bases between. The CDR3 runs to 16 residues. Germline-derived CDR1 and CDR2 are SNHLY and FYNNEI. Data came from immunoSEQ multiplex PCR; TCRdb stores just in-frame clones and leaves some out. This table holds approximately 69,000 clones, roughly 80% found once. This receptor was identified in a woman in her sixties or seventies with acute or convalescent COVID-19. The chain couples TRBV2 to TRBJ1-1; a weak D match, TRBD1 (6 bases). The sequenced sample consisted of peripheral blood. CDR3 coding DNA: TGTGCCAGCAGAGACGCCGGGACAATCCGGAACACTGAAGCTTTCTTT. Translated, it gives CASRDAGTIRNTEAFF.